A single sample gave rise to the 17 T cell receptor beta chains below, sequenced in a study of blood T cell repertoires in COVID-19 (dated by TCRdb to the early 2020s). The receptor library was made with the immunoSEQ multiplex PCR assay. TCRdb provides this immuneACCESS table in a form limited to in-frame rearrangements. Some clones are lacking; in checked studies, under half of them reflect an unresolved V gene, and why the rest are absent is not known. The sample table lists approximately 360,000 clones, around 87% of them with a count of one. The ten largest account for 0.97% of the sample. The sample consisted of PBMCs or T cells enriched from blood (not recorded which). The receptors come from a young woman with acute COVID-19.

V gene TRBV29-1 combines with J gene TRBJ2-2, with D unresolved. The length of the CDR3 is 12 residues. Germline V gene data show CDR1 as SQVTM and CDR2 as ANQGSEA. With 6 bases removed from V and 5 bases from J, the gap between germline ends came to 10 bases. CDR3 bases: TGCAGCGTCCACCTAGATACCGGGGAGCTGTTTTTT. The encoded protein is CSVHLDTGELFF.

The chain employs TRBV6-5 and TRBJ1-5, with 8 bases identical to TRBD1. Germline V gene data show CDR1 as MNHEY and CDR2 as SVGAGI. This CDR3 region has 15 residues. After removal of 2 bases from V and 0 bases from J, the junction contained 0 bases not matched to a gene. CDR3 bases: TGTGCCAGCAGTTACGACAGGGGTAGCAATCAGCCCCAGCATTTT. Translated, it gives CASSYDRGSNQPQHF.

The chain has TRBV14 and TRBJ2-1; TRBD2 matches 16 bases. Germline CDR1 and CDR2: SGHDN and FVKESK. The V segment lost 4 bases and the J segment 6 bases; nucleotides outside the gene matches: 12. This CDR3 spans 19 amino acids. The DNA for the CDR3 is TGTGCCAGCAGCCGCAGACCGGGACTAGCGGGGGGGCCCGGCAATGAGCAGTTCTTC. This sequence encodes CASSRRPGLAGGPGNEQFF.

The chain combines TRBV5-6 with TRBJ2-7; TRBD2 matches 8 bases. V was pared by 4 bases and J by 2 bases, with 11 bases of the junction left unmatched. CDR1 is SGHDT, CDR2 YYEEEE, per germline. CDR3 length: 16 amino acids. The CDR3 DNA sequence: TGTGCCAGCAGCGCCGGGAGGGGGATCGCCCCCTACGAGCAGTACTTC. It yields the protein CASSAGRGIAPYEQYF.

The J gene is TRBJ1-3, the V gene TRBV10-3, with no clear D. V lost 2 bases and J 0 bases, leaving 8 bases between the germline ends. The CDR3 runs to 15 residues. Germline V gene data show CDR1 as ENHRY and CDR2 as SYGVKD. Here the CDR3 reads CAISEGMSSGNTIYF. CDR3 coding DNA: TGTGCCATCAGTGAGGGTATGAGCTCTGGAAACACCATATATTTT.

The chain carries TRBV25-1 and TRBJ1-6; TRBD1 might be the D (6 bases). Germline CDR1 is MGHDK and CDR2 is SYGVNS. The CDR3 loop spans 14 amino acids. The V end lost 7 bases, the J end lost 7 bases, and 14 bases lay between the germline ends. CDR3 sequence reads: CASTAGTKNSPLHF. DNA for the CDR3: TGTGCCAGCACGGCCGGGACAAAGAATTCACCCCTCCACTTT.

This rearrangement joins TRBV2 to TRBJ2-1, with TRBD2 identical over 8 bases. V was clipped by 6 bases and J by 4 bases; unmatched bases: 17. Germline V CDR1 and CDR2: SNHLY, FYNNEI. This CDR3 has 18 amino acids. CDR3 amino acids: CASRSDTRTSLDYNEQFF. CDR3 DNA: TGTGCCAGCAGGTCCGACACTAGGACTAGCTTGGATTACAATGAGCAGTTCTTC.

This rearrangement joins TRBV5-1 to TRBJ1-2; tentatively, D is TRBD1 (5 bases). The CDR3 sequence is 13 residues long. The V gene's germline CDR1 is SGHRS and CDR2 YFSETQ. V was cut by 5 bases and J by 6 bases, with 14 bases left in between. The CDR3 bases are TGCGCCAGCAGTGGAAGGGGCTTGGATGGCTACACCTTC. Its translation is CASSGRGLDGYTF.

CDR3 in amino acids: CASSLGDRVGQPQHF. In nucleotides, the CDR3 is TGCGCCAGCAGCTTGGGTGACAGGGTTGGTCAGCCCCAGCATTTT. V and J are TRBV5-1 and TRBJ1-5, with 7 bases lining up with TRBD1. The CDR3 sequence is 15 residues long. V dropped 0 bases and J dropped 6; count of bases not matched to a gene: 6. The V gene's germline CDR1 is SGHRS and CDR2 YFSETQ.

The chain has TRBV12-3 or TRBV12-4 and TRBJ1-4; 7 positions agree with TRBD1. The CDR3 consists of 12 residues. The V gene end was trimmed by 6 bases and the J gene end by 8 bases; junction bases not matched to a gene: 3. The CDR3 DNA sequence: TGTGCCAGCAGCAGGGACAGAGAAAAACTGTTTTTT. Translated: CASSRDREKLFF.

The chain has TRBV23-1 and TRBJ2-2, with D possibly being TRBD1 (5 bases). TRBV23-1 is assigned to the ORF class and has an uncertain function. The CDR3 contains 17 residues. V lost 2 bases and J lost 2, with 15 bases in between. Here the CDR3 reads CASSQPDSLLNTGELFF. CDR3 DNA sequence: TGCGCCAGCAGTCAACCAGACAGTCTACTAAACACCGGGGAGCTGTTTTTT.

This clone was picked up one time. J is TRBJ2-1 and V is TRBV3-1 (or the pseudogene TRBV3-2); TRBD2 aligns across 8 bases. V lost 4 bases to trimming and J lost 8 bases; unmatched junction nucleotides: 10. Looked up from germline, CDR1 is LGHDT and CDR2 is YNNKEL (reference sequence). This CDR3 is 15 amino acids long. The CDR3 loop is CASSLVPGGAYEQFF. CDR3 DNA: TGTGCCAGCAGCCTCGTACCCGGGGGGGCCTATGAGCAGTTCTTC.

Here the CDR3 DNA reads TGCGCCAGCAGCCACCCGGCGGGGGGGGCCAATACCGGGGAGCTGTTTTTT. Translating it yields CASSHPAGGANTGELFF. This sequence joins TRBV4-1 and TRBJ2-2, with 9 bases aligning to TRBD2. The germline gives CDR1 MGHRA, CDR2 YSYEKL. V gave up 3 bases and J gave up 5 bases; unmatched junction bases: 10. CDR3 length: 17 amino acids.

This chain uses TRBV2 with TRBJ1-5; D perhaps matches TRBD1 (6 bases). The CDR3 covers 13 residues. V lost 8 bases and J 4 bases, leaving 12 bases between the germline ends. Germline assignment: CDR1 SNHLY and CDR2 FYNNEI. CDR3 nucleotides: TGTGCCAGCCACCGGGACACAAATCAGCCCCAGCATTTT. Encoded protein: CASHRDTNQPQHF. The full variable domain, its missing parts supplied by reference TRBV2 and TRBJ1-5, is EPEVTQTPSHQVTQMGQEVILRCVPISNHLYFYWYRQILGQKVEFLVSFYNNEISEKSEIFDDQFSVERPDGSNFTLKIRSTKLEDSAMYFCASHRDTNQPQHFGDGTRLSIL.

The chain combines TRBV5-4 with TRBJ2-1, with TRBD2 matching 10 bases. This CDR3 comprises 15 residues. Germline loops: CDR1 SGHNT, CDR2 YYREEE (reference sequence). The ends lost 2 bases at V and 4 bases at J; junction bases unmatched: 3. The CDR3 sequence: CASSLRTSGYNEQFF. For the CDR3, the DNA is TGTGCCAGCAGCTTACGGACTAGCGGATACAATGAGCAGTTCTTC.

On this clone: Different DNA sequences within this sample yield the same CDR3. This chain uses TRBV6-2 or TRBV6-3 with TRBJ2-2; D may be TRBD2 (5 bases). CDR3 size: 12 residues. With 4 bases removed from V and 7 bases from J, the gap between germline ends came to 7 bases. From germline, CDR1 is MNHEY and CDR2 SVGEGT. The DNA of the CDR3 is TGTGCCAGCAGTTTAAGCGGCGGGGAGCTGTTTTTT. Amino acid sequence: CASSLSGGELFF.

This clone was detected only once. CDR3 amino acids: CASSNDRAFSPLHF. The CDR3 DNA reads as TGTGCCAGTAGTAATGACAGGGCTTTTTCACCCCTCCACTTT. This chain joins TRBV19 and TRBJ1-6; TRBD1 matches at 7 bases. With V trimmed by 4 bases and J by 9 bases, 6 bases remained unmatched. CDR3 length: 14 residues. Germline V lookup: CDR1 LNHDA, CDR2 SQIVND (reference sequence).